Sequencing of this T cell receptor beta chain was carried out in a study of CD8 T cells in ankylosing spondylitis. Concerning this clonotype itself: The antigen is undetermined.

CDR1 is MNHNS and CDR2 is SASEGT in the germline V gene. After removal of 4 bases from V and 2 bases from J, the junction contained 5 bases not matched to a gene. This CDR3 region has 15 residues. Study results and caveats: Made up of about eight highly homologous variants, a TCR beta motif appeared characteristic of ankylosing spondylitis blood.

Each CDR3 protein is one row after TCRdb ran MiXCR on the 5' RACE reads. The sample lists hundreds of thousands of distinct CDR3 sequences; 20% to 30% were seen once. J is TRBJ2-7 and V is TRBV6-1; 10 bases agree with TRBD1. Sequenced input: blood, either unsorted or a sorted T cell fraction (not recorded which). The sequence came from a male donor with ankylosing spondylitis or in good health (not recorded which). In DNA form, the CDR3 reads TGTGCCAGCAGTGCGACTGGGACAGGGGCCTACGAGCAGTACTTC. This translates into CASSATGTGAYEQYF.